Listed here is a single TCR beta chain. Its antigen remains unknown. This entry belongs to a study of radiotherapy plus CTLA-4 blockade in lung cancer. Study at large: Disease control was present in more than 30% of patients, and objective responses in around 18%. The study, taken as a whole, reports: How blood T cell clones changed early, along with interferon-beta, reportedly forecast response best. Some TCR clones had been derived from tumors. These clones expanded in peripheral blood after radiotherapy plus ipilimumab.

Produced via immunoSEQ multiplex PCR; TCRdb's table is partial and in-frame only. The profile covers about 73,000 clones, with roughly 84% appearing a single time and roughly two fifths taken by the ten largest. The germline V gene encodes CDR1 SGHRS and CDR2 YFSETQ. With 4 bases clipped from V and 6 bases from J, the junction kept 6 bases outside the gene matches. This CDR3 has 15 amino acids. Sample: peripheral blood, taken from a patient treated with radiotherapy plus ipilimumab. The chain recombines TRBV5-1 with TRBJ2-3; 12 nucleotides line up with TRBD2. The TCR was taken from a human donor with non-small cell lung cancer that progressed on radiotherapy plus ipilimumab. CDR3 region: CASSGLAGYGDTQYF. CDR3 in DNA: TGCGCCAGCAGCGGACTAGCGGGGTATGGGGATACGCAGTATTTT.